The 9 T cell receptor beta chains given below trace back to one sample, sequenced in a study of blood T cell repertoires in COVID-19. Sequenced by immunoSEQ multiplex PCR; TCRdb stores in-frame clones only, minus some. The sample carries 300,000 to 500,000 clones, 85% to 90% recorded once. Sequenced sample: PBMCs or T cells enriched from blood (not recorded which). The receptor source for this set is a woman in her twenties or thirties with acute COVID-19.

This clone was observed a handful of times. The genes are TRBV21-1 and TRBJ1-5; the tabulated D call, TRBD1, remains unverified against the DNA. TRBV21-1 is a documented pseudogene. The CDR3 extends over 15 amino acids. The CDR3 sequence is CASGHRDRDCQPQHF. The CDR3 nucleotides read TGTGCCAGCGGCCACCGGGACAGGGATTGCCAGCCCCAGCATTTT.

The chain combines TRBV5-1 with TRBJ2-7; D not certain. V lost 0 bases and J lost 7, with 14 bases in between. The CDR3 runs to 14 residues. Germline V CDR1 and CDR2: SGHRS, YFSETQ. Here the CDR3 reads CASSLETPLGEQYF. DNA of the CDR3: TGCGCCAGCAGCTTGGAGACCCCCCTCGGGGAGCAGTACTTC.

Worth noting for this clone: Other nucleotide sequences from this sample produce the same CDR3. The V gene is TRBV7-2, the J gene TRBJ1-2, with 8 bases that match TRBD1. V shed 1 base and J 2 bases; nucleotides not matched to a gene: 3. Germline V CDR1 and CDR2: SGHTA, FQGNSA. The CDR3 spans 15 residues. The CDR3: CASSLGWTGNYGYTF. The CDR3 bases are TGTGCCAGCAGCTTAGGTTGGACAGGGAACTATGGCTACACCTTC. The variable domain in full, with the rest retrieved from reference TRBV7-2 and TRBJ1-2, is GAGVSQSPSNKVTEKGKDVELRCDPISGHTALYWYRQSLGQGLEFLIYFQGNSAPDKSGLPSDRFSAERTGGSVSTLTIQRTQQEDSAVYLCASSLGWTGNYGYTFGSGTRLTVV.

V gene TRBV2 combines with J gene TRBJ1-2, with TRBD1 identical over 10 bases. With V trimmed by 7 bases and J by 4 bases, 9 bases remained unmatched. Germline values: CDR1 SNHLY, CDR2 FYNNEI. This CDR3 is built from 15 residues. In DNA form, the CDR3 reads TGTGCCAGCACTTTAGGGACAGGGGATTTCTATGGCTACACCTTC. Protein sequence: CASTLGTGDFYGYTF.

The chain has TRBV2 and TRBJ2-5, with 8 bases aligning to TRBD2. V shed 4 bases, J shed 3 bases, and the junction held 4 bases outside the gene matches. There are 14 residues in the CDR3. Germline CDR1 is SNHLY and CDR2 is FYNNEI. Here the CDR3 reads CASSAGGGKETQYF. CDR3 DNA sequence: TGTGCCAGCAGTGCCGGGGGGGGAAAAGAGACCCAGTACTTC.

The CDR3 spells CASSLSGQEHREQYF. For the CDR3, the DNA is TGCGCCAGCAGCCTATCGGGACAGGAGCATAGGGAGCAGTACTTC. The rearrangement joins TRBV5-1 to TRBJ2-7; 8 bases match TRBD1. V was clipped by 4 bases and J by 7 bases; unmatched bases: 13. The CDR3 runs 15 residues. The V gene's germline CDR1 is SGHRS and CDR2 YFSETQ.

The rearrangement uses TRBV7-2 and TRBJ2-7, with D tentatively TRBD1 (6 bases). Germline CDR1 is SGHTA and CDR2 is FQGNSA. V dropped 5 bases and J dropped 10 bases, with 21 bases sitting between them. CDR3 length equals 14 residues. In nucleotides, the CDR3 is TGTGCCAGCAGCCTGACAGGTTTTAACGGCGTACAGTACTTC. Translation gives CASSLTGFNGVQYF.

V gene TRBV7-2 combines with J gene TRBJ1-3; 7 bases are shared with TRBD1. The CDR3 is made up of 16 amino acids. CDR1 SGHTA and CDR2 FQGNSA come from the germline V gene. V lost 1 base to trimming and J lost 4 bases; unmatched junction nucleotides: 7. CDR3: CASSLGWRGQGNTIYF. CDR3 sequence (DNA): TGTGCCAGCAGCTTAGGTTGGAGGGGGCAGGGAAACACCATATATTTT.

This chain joins TRBV19 and TRBJ1-2, with 7 bases identical to TRBD1. V lost 8 bases, J lost 5 bases, and 11 bases stayed unmatched. This CDR3 is 14 amino acids long. CDR1 is LNHDA and CDR2 is SQIVND in the germline V gene (reference sequence). The CDR3 DNA follows: TGTGCCAGTTCGCAGGGACAGCCCAGATATGGCTACACCTTC. The encoded protein is CASSQGQPRYGYTF.